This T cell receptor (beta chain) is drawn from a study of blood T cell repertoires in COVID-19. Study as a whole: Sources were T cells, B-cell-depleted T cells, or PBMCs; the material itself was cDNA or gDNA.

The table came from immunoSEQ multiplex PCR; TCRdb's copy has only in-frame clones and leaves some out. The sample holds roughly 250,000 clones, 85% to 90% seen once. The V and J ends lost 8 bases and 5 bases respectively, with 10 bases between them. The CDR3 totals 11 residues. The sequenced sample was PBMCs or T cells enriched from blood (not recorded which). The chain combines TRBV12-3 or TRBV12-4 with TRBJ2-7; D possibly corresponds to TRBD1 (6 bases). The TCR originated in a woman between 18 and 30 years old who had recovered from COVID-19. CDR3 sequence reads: CASGRGNEQYF. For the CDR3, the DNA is TGTGCCAGCGGCAGGGGAAACGAGCAGTACTTC.